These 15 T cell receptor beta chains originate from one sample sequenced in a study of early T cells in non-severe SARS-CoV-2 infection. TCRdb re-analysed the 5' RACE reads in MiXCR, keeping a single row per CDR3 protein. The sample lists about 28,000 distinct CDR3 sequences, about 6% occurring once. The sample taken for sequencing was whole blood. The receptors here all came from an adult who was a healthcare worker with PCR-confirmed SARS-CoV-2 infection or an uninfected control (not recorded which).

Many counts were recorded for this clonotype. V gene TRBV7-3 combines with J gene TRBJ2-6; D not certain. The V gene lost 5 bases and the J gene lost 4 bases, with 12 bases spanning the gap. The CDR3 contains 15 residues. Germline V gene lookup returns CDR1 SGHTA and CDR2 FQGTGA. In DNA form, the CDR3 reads TGTGCCAGCAGCGATAGAGCGCTGGGGGCCAACGTCCTGACTTTC. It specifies CASSDRALGANVLTF.

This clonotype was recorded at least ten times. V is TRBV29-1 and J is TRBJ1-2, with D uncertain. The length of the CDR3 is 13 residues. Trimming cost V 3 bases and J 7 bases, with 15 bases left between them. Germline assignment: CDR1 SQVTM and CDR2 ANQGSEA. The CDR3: CSVDQDGDSGYTF. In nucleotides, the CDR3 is TGCAGCGTTGATCAGGACGGTGACTCTGGCTACACCTTC.

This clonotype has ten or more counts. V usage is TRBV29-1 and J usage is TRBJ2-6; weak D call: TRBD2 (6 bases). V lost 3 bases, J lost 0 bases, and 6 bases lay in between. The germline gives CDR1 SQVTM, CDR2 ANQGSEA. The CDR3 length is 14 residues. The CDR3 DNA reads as TGCAGCGTTGACGGGAGCTCTGGGGCCAACGTCCTGACTTTC. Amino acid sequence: CSVDGSSGANVLTF.

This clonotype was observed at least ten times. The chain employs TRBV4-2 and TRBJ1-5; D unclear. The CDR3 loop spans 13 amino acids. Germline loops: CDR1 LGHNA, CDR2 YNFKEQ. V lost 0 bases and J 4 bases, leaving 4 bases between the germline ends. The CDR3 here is CASSQDMNQPQHF. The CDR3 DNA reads TGTGCCAGCAGCCAAGATATGAATCAGCCCCAGCATTTT.

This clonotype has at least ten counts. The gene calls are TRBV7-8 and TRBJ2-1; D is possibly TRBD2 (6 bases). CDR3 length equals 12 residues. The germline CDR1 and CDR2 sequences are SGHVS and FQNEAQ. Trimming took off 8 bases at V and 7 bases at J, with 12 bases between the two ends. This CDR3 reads CASWRGTNEQFF. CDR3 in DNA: TGTGCCAGCTGGAGGGGTACGAATGAGCAGTTCTTC.

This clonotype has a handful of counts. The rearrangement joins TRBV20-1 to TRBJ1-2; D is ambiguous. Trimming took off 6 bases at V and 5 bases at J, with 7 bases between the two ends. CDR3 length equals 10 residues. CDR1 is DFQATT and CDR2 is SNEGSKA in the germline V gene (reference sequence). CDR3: CSARNYGYTF. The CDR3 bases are TGCAGTGCGAGGAATTATGGCTACACCTTC.

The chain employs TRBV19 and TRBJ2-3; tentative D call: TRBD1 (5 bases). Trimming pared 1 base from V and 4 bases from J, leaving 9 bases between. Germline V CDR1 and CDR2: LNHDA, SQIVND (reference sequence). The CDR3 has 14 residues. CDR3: CASSIVQAADTQYF. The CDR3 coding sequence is TGTGCCAGTAGTATAGTACAGGCGGCAGATACGCAGTATTTT.

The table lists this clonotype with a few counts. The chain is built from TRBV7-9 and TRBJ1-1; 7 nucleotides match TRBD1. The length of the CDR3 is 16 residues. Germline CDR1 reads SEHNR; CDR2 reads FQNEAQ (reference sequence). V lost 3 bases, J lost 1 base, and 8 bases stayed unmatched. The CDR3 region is CASSFEQGRGNTEAFF. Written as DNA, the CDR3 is TGTGCCAGCAGCTTCGAACAGGGGCGCGGGAACACTGAAGCTTTCTTT.

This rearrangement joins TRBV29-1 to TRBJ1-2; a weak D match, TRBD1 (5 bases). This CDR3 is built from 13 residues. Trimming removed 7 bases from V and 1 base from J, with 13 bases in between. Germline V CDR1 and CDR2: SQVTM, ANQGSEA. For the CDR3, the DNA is TGCAGCGCCGGGGACGGGTTTAACTATGGCTACACCTTC. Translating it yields CSAGDGFNYGYTF.

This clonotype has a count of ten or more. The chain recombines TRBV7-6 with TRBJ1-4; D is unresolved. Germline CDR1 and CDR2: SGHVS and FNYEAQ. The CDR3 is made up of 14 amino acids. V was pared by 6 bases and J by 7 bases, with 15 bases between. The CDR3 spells CASSVGSGGEKLFF. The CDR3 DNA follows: TGTGCCAGCAGTGTTGGGTCCGGCGGTGAAAAACTGTTTTTT.

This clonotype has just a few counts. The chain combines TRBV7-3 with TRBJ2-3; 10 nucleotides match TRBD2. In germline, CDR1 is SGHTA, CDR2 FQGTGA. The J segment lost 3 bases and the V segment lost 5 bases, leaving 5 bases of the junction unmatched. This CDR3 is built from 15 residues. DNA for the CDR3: TGTGCCAGCAGCCGAGCGGGGGGGCGGACAGATACGCAGTATTTT. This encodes CASSRAGGRTDTQYF.

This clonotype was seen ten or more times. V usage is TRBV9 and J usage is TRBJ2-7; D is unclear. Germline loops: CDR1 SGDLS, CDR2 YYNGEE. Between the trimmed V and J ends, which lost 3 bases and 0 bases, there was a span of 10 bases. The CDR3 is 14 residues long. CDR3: CASSEGTDSYEQYF. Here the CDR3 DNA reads TGTGCCAGCAGCGAAGGAACGGACTCCTACGAGCAGTACTTC.

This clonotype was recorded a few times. The CDR3 nucleotides are TGTGCCAGCAGCTTAGGCCGTCGTGGAGGAACCGGGGAGCTGTTTTTT. Its translation is CASSLGRRGGTGELFF. V is TRBV11-2 and J is TRBJ2-2, with D tentatively TRBD2 (5 bases). This CDR3 has 16 amino acids. The germline V gene encodes CDR1 SGHAT and CDR2 FQNNGV. Trimming cost V 1 base and J 5 bases, with 14 bases left between them.

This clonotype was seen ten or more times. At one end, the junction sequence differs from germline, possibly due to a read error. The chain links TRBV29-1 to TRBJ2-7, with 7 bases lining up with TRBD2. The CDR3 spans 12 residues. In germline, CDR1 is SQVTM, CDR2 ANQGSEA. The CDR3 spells CSFDTGGYEQYF. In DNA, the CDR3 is TGCAGCTTTGACACGGGGGGCTACGAGCAGTACTTC.

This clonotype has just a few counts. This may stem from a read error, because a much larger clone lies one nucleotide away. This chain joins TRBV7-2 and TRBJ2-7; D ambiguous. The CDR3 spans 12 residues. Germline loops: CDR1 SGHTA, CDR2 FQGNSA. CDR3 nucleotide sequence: TGTGTCAGCAGCCCCACACGTTACGAGCAGTACTTC. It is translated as CVSSPTRYEQYF. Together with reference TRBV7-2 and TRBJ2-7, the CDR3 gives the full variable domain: GAGVSQSPSNKVTEKGKDVELRCDPISGHTALYWYRQSLGQGLEFLIYFQGNSAPDKSGLPSDRFSAERTGGSVSTLTIQRTQQEDSAVYLCVSSPTRYEQYFGPGTRLTVT.